The 13 T cell receptor beta chains in this list originate from one sample, sequenced in a study of blood T cell repertoires in COVID-19 (dated by TCRdb to 2020 to 2021). The library was built by means of the immunoSEQ multiplex PCR assay. The table was pulled from immuneACCESS by TCRdb, which kept in-frame rearrangements only. Such tables lose some clones; where checked, under half of the loss comes from unresolved V genes, and the rest has no known cause. Counted in this sample were fewer than 40,000 clones; roughly nine tenths of them appeared once. The ten largest clonotypes hold 5% to 7% of the sample. The sequencing input was peripheral blood. These receptors all stem from a human donor in a cohort sampled during active COVID-19.

The J gene is TRBJ2-1, the V gene TRBV5-4; 8 positions agree with TRBD1. Losses at the gene ends were 4 bases for V and 2 bases for J; bases not matched to a gene: 8. Germline V CDR1 and CDR2: SGHNT, YYREEE (reference sequence). This CDR3 comprises 16 residues. In DNA, the CDR3 is TGTGCCAGCAGCAGAGGACAGGGAGGTACCTACAATGAGCAGTTCTTC. It codes for CASSRGQGGTYNEQFF. Based on the CDR3 plus reference TRBV5-4 and TRBJ2-1, the full variable domain is ETGVTQSPTHLIKTRGQQVTLRCSSQSGHNTVSWYQQALGQGPQFIFQYYREEENGRGNFPPRFSGLQFPNYSSELNVNALELDDSALYLCASSRGQGGTYNEQFFGPGTRLTVL.

This chain connects TRBV6-6 to TRBJ1-1; D gene ambiguous. This CDR3 comprises 13 residues. The germline V and J ends were trimmed by 4 bases and 4 bases, with 10 bases remaining between them. Germline CDR1 is MNHNY and CDR2 is SVGAGI (reference sequence). The CDR3 loop reads CASSSVGGTEAFF. DNA for the CDR3: TGTGCCAGCAGTTCAGTTGGAGGCACTGAAGCTTTCTTT.

V usage is TRBV19 and J usage is TRBJ1-5, with D perhaps TRBD1 (6 bases). The CDR3 loop spans 16 amino acids. Trimming stripped 5 bases from V and 1 base from J, with 15 bases between. Germline V gives CDR1 LNHDA, CDR2 SQIVND (reference sequence). CDR3 residues: CASSAAQGLSNQPQHF. CDR3 DNA: TGTGCCAGTAGTGCGGCTCAGGGGCTCAGCAATCAGCCCCAGCATTTT.

V and J are TRBV3-1 (or the pseudogene TRBV3-2) and TRBJ1-1, with 7 bases aligning to TRBD1. The CDR3 runs 13 residues. The trim removed 6 bases at V and 5 bases at J, leaving 6 bases unmatched. In germline, CDR1 is LGHDT, CDR2 YNNKEL (reference sequence). Here the CDR3 reads CASRPQGVTEAFF. The CDR3 DNA is TGTGCCAGCAGACCCCAGGGGGTGACTGAAGCTTTCTTT.

The chain carries TRBV19 and TRBJ1-1; 8 bases are a match to TRBD1. Per the germline V gene, CDR1 is LNHDA and CDR2 is SQIVND (reference sequence). Losses at the gene ends were 5 bases for V and 1 base for J; bases not matched to a gene: 9. The CDR3 length is 16 residues. The CDR3: CASSFSGGVKNTEAFF. DNA of the CDR3: TGTGCCAGTAGTTTTTCAGGGGGCGTGAAGAACACTGAAGCTTTCTTT.

This chain joins TRBV7-8 and TRBJ1-3; unclear D gene. The germline gives CDR1 SGHVS, CDR2 FQNEAQ. The CDR3 sequence is 16 residues long. Deletions cut 3 bases from V and 0 bases from J, with 12 bases between. The CDR3 loop reads CASSFTVYSSGNTIYF. As DNA, the CDR3 is TGTGCCAGCAGCTTCACAGTTTACTCCTCTGGAAACACCATATATTTT.

The chain uses TRBV18 and TRBJ2-7; 8 nucleotides line up with TRBD1. CDR1 KGHSH and CDR2 LQKENI come from the germline V gene. This CDR3 comprises 15 residues. Trimming took 3 bases from V and 2 from J; bases not matched to a gene: 6. CDR3 amino acids: CASSPGTGGTYEQYV. The DNA of the CDR3 is TGTGCCAGCTCACCTGGGACAGGTGGAACCTACGAGCAGTACGTC.

Points on this clone: The sample has other DNA sequences that encode this CDR3 too. The chain employs TRBV18 and TRBJ1-1; 9 bases are shared with TRBD1. After removal of 0 bases from V and 8 bases from J, the junction contained 4 bases not matched to a gene. Germline assignment: CDR1 KGHSH and CDR2 LQKENI. The CDR3 extends over 14 amino acids. The CDR3 spells CASSPPGQGPEAFF. CDR3 in DNA: TGTGCCAGCTCACCACCGGGACAGGGTCCCGAAGCTTTCTTT.

The chain is built from TRBV5-1 and TRBJ2-1, with 12 bases matching TRBD2. CDR1 and CDR2 (germline): SGHRS, YFSETQ. V lost 4 bases, J lost 5 bases, and 7 bases stayed unmatched. This CDR3 is built from 16 residues. The CDR3 sequence: CASSALTSGGHNEQFF. DNA of the CDR3: TGCGCCAGCAGCGCGTTGACTAGCGGGGGACACAATGAGCAGTTCTTC.

The chain employs TRBV5-8 and TRBJ1-6; D might be TRBD1 (5 bases). The germline CDR1 and CDR2 sequences are SGHTS and YDEGEE. CDR3 length: 10 residues. V was clipped by 3 bases and J by 17 bases, with 9 bases between them. In DNA, the CDR3 is TGTGCCAGCAGCTGGTGGGGGGTCCACTTT. Amino acid sequence: CASSWWGVHF.

The chain links TRBV6-5 to TRBJ1-5; 8 bases fit TRBD1. Germline V CDR1 and CDR2: MNHEY, SVGAGI. V trimming: 9 bases; J trimming: 1 base; junction bases outside the gene matches: 8. This CDR3 has 15 residues. CDR3 loop: CASLPDRASNQPQHF. CDR3 bases: TGTGCCAGTTTACCGGACAGGGCGAGCAATCAGCCCCAGCATTTT.

The chain combines TRBV6-6 with TRBJ2-2; possibly TRBD2 for D (5 bases). V was pared by 2 bases and J by 7 bases, with 17 bases between. Germline V gene sequence: CDR1 MNHNY, CDR2 SVGAGI (reference sequence). The CDR3 consists of 16 residues. CDR3 in DNA: TGTGCCAGCAGTTACATAAGGGAGATCTGGGTCGGGGAGCTGTTTTTT. Protein: CASSYIREIWVGELFF.

The chain combines TRBV7-8 with TRBJ1-1; 7 nucleotides agree with TRBD1. The ends lost 1 base at V and 0 bases at J; junction bases unmatched: 11. The CDR3 is 18 residues long. CDR1 and CDR2 from the germline V gene are SGHVS and FQNEAQ. DNA for the CDR3: TGTGCCAGCAGCTTAGTTACCGGGACAGCCTCTTTGAACACTGAAGCTTTCTTT. Its protein is CASSLVTGTASLNTEAFF.